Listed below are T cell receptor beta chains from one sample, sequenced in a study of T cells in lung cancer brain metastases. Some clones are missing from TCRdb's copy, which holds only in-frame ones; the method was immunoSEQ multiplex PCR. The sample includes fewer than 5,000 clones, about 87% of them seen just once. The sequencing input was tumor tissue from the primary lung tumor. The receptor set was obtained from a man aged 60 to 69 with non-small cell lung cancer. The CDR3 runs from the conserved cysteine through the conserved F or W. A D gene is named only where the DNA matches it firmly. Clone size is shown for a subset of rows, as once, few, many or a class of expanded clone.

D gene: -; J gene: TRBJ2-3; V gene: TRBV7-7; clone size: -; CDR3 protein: CASSLSGGGSTDTQYF; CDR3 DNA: TGTGCTAGCAGCTTGTCCGGGGGCGGTAGCACAGATACGCAGTATTTT
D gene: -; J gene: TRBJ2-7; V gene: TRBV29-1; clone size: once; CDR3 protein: CSVLPPGYEQYF; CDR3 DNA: TGCAGCGTTCTACCCCCGGGCTACGAGCAGTACTTC
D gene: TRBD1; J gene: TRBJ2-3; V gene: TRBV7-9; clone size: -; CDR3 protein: CASGDRGLGDTQYF; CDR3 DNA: TGTGCCAGTGGGGACAGGGGGCTAGGAGATACGCAGTATTTT
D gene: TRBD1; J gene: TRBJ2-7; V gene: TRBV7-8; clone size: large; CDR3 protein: CASSLGQSPSYEQYF; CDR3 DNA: TGTGCCAGCAGCCTGGGACAGTCACCGTCCTACGAGCAGTACTTC
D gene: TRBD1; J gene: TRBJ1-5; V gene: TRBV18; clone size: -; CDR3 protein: CASKLDRGGQPQHF; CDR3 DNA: TGTGCCAGCAAACTAGACAGGGGGGGTCAGCCCCAGCATTTT
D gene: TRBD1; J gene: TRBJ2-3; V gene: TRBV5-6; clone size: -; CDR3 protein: CASSPRRTGVTDTQYF; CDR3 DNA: TGTGCCAGCAGCCCTCGTCGGACAGGGGTCACAGATACGCAGTATTTT
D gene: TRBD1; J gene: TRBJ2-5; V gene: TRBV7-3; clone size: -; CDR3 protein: CASSLGQAETQYF; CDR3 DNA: TGTGCCAGCAGCTTAGGACAGGCGGAGACCCAGTACTTC
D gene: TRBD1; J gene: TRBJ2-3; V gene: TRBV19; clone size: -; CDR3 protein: CASKWGGTGRDTQYF; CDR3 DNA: TGTGCCAGTAAATGGGGTGGGACAGGAAGGGATACGCAGTATTTT
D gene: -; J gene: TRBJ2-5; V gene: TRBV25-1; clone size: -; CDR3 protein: CASSESTEQETQYF; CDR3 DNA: TGTGCCAGCAGTGAATCTACGGAGCAAGAGACCCAGTACTTC
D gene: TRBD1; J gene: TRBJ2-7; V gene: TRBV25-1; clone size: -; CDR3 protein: CASSEGTGGKNEQYF; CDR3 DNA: TGTGCCAGCAGTGAAGGGACAGGGGGCAAAAACGAGCAGTACTTC